This T cell receptor beta chain was retrieved from a study of blood T cell repertoires in COVID-19. Produced via immunoSEQ multiplex PCR; TCRdb's table is partial and in-frame only. Of 50,000 to 75,000 clones in the sample, over 75% were seen once. The CDR3 length is 16 residues. Germline values: CDR1 GTSNPN, CDR2 SVGIG (reference sequence). After removal of 0 bases from V and 5 bases from J, the junction contained 6 bases not matched to a gene. V is TRBV30 and J is TRBJ2-3; 12 positions agree with TRBD2. This clonotype was obtained from a man aged 80 or over in a cohort sampled during active COVID-19. Sequencing used peripheral blood. The CDR3 region has the DNA TGTGCCTGGAGTGTAGGACTAGCGGGGACGGGAGATACGCAGTATTTT. Residues: CAWSVGLAGTGDTQYF.